The 28 T cell receptor beta chains below come from one sample, sequenced in a study of shared clonotypes between healthy human individuals. Measured with immunoSEQ multiplex PCR; TCRdb has only the in-frame clones, and not every one. The table includes around 690,000 clones, around 90% detected once. Material: memory CD8+ T cells from PBMCs. Subset indicated: CD45RO+ cells pooled with CCR7-negative TemRA cells. These receptors all stem from a man aged 18 to 30 in good health. Some clones in this sample may be carry-over from other donors' samples.

The chain carries TRBV28 and TRBJ1-5, with D uncertain. Per the germline V gene, CDR1 is MDHEN and CDR2 is SYDVKM. V shed 3 bases and J shed 8 bases, with 11 bases lying between them. The CDR3 is 13 amino acids. CDR3: CASSLERRKPQHF. The CDR3 coding sequence is TGTGCCAGCAGTTTGGAGCGGAGGAAGCCCCAGCATTTT. Using reference TRBV28 and TRBJ1-5 for the parts outside the CDR3, the full variable domain is DVKVTQSSRYLVKRTGEKVFLECVQDMDHENMFWYRQDPGLGLRLIYFSYDVKMKEKGDIPEGYSVSREKKERFSLILESASTNQTSMYLCASSLERRKPQHFGDGTRLSIL.

V is TRBV7-6 and J is TRBJ2-5; no clear D gene. CDR3 length: 16 amino acids. V lost 2 bases to trimming and J lost 1 base, with 14 bases between them. Germline CDR1 and CDR2: SGHVS and FNYEAQ. The CDR3 is CASSLLGVRFQETQYF. The CDR3, as DNA: TGTGCCAGCAGCTTACTTGGGGTACGGTTCCAAGAGACCCAGTACTTC. Supplemented by reference TRBV7-6 and TRBJ2-5, the full variable domain reads GAGVSQSPRYKVTKRGQDVALRCDPISGHVSLYWYRQALGQGPEFLTYFNYEAQQDKSGLPNDRFSAERPEGSISTLTIQRTEQRDSAMYRCASSLLGVRFQETQYFGPGTRLLVL.

The V call is TRBV7-6, the J call TRBJ2-1; 8 bases are shared with TRBD2. V dropped 5 bases and J dropped 6; count of bases not matched to a gene: 12. This CDR3 comprises 16 residues. Germline V lookup: CDR1 SGHVS, CDR2 FNYEAQ. CDR3 in amino acids: CASSRRVGLVSNEQFF. The CDR3 nucleotides are TGTGCCAGCAGCCGAAGGGTGGGACTAGTATCCAATGAGCAGTTCTTC. Complete variable domain (other parts from reference TRBV7-6 and TRBJ2-1): GAGVSQSPRYKVTKRGQDVALRCDPISGHVSLYWYRQALGQGPEFLTYFNYEAQQDKSGLPNDRFSAERPEGSISTLTIQRTEQRDSAMYRCASSRRVGLVSNEQFFGPGTRLTVL.

The chain couples TRBV29-1 to TRBJ1-2, with 10 bases fitting TRBD1. Germline V lookup: CDR1 SQVTM, CDR2 ANQGSEA. CDR3 length: 12 residues. DNA for the CDR3: TGCAGAAGGGACAGGGGTGGTGGTGGCTACACCTTC. It yields the protein CRRDRGGGGYTF.

The rearrangement joins TRBV6-5 to TRBJ1-1, with 7 bases aligning to TRBD1. J gave up 8 bases and V 6 bases, and 12 bases lay outside the gene matches. CDR3 length: 14 residues. In germline, CDR1 is MNHEY, CDR2 SVGAGI. CDR3 residues: CASSQTGPIVEAFF. The CDR3 coding sequence is TGTGCCAGCAGCCAGACAGGGCCAATTGTCGAAGCTTTCTTT.

The V gene is TRBV27, the J gene TRBJ2-7, with a weak D call TRBD1 (6 bases). Germline loops: CDR1 MNHEY, CDR2 SMNVEV (reference sequence). With 1 base removed from V and 0 bases from J, the gap between germline ends came to 10 bases. There are 15 residues in the CDR3. Here the CDR3 reads CASSLLGADSYEQYF. The CDR3 nucleotides read TGTGCCAGCAGTTTATTGGGGGCGGACTCCTACGAGCAGTACTTC.

V is TRBV30 and J is TRBJ2-1; D is tentatively TRBD1 or TRBD2 (5 bases each). Germline values: CDR1 GTSNPN, CDR2 SVGIG (reference sequence). The ends were cut back, 3 bases at V and 8 bases at J, with 17 bases in the middle. This CDR3 has 14 residues. CDR3 loop: CAWSEGQVFDEQFF. In DNA, the CDR3 is TGTGCCTGGAGCGAGGGGCAGGTTTTTGATGAGCAGTTCTTC.

This rearrangement joins TRBV11-3 to TRBJ2-7; 8 bases align to TRBD2. The germline V gene encodes CDR1 SGHNT and CDR2 YENEEA. V shed 3 bases and J 3 bases; nucleotides not matched to a gene: 13. This CDR3 has 17 residues. The CDR3 coding sequence is TGTGCCAGCAGCTTCAGACGACCAGCGGGAGTAATCTACGAGCAGTACTTC. Residues: CASSFRRPAGVIYEQYF. Full variable domain (missing parts from reference TRBV11-3 and TRBJ2-7): EAGVVQSPRYKIIEKKQPVAFWCNPISGHNTLYWYLQNLGQGPELLIRYENEEAVDDSQLPKDRFSAERLKGVDSTLKIQPAELGDSAVYLCASSFRRPAGVIYEQYFGPGTRLTVT.

The chain couples TRBV15 to TRBJ2-5; D is perhaps TRBD2 (6 bases). CDR1 LNHNV and CDR2 YYDKDF come from the germline V gene (reference sequence). The CDR3 has 16 residues. Trimming took 5 bases from V and 5 from J, leaving 21 bases between them. This CDR3 reads CATSGRLGTREETQYF. CDR3 DNA sequence: TGTGCCACCAGCGGCAGACTAGGGACCCGAGAGGAGACCCAGTACTTC.

The chain joins TRBV10-3 to TRBJ1-2; D is unclear. Germline CDR1 ENHRY, CDR2 SYGVKD. The CDR3 runs to 12 residues. V lost 7 bases, J lost 2 bases, and 8 bases lay in between. The CDR3 reads CAIIEGNYGYTF. DNA for the CDR3: TGTGCCATCATCGAGGGAAACTATGGCTACACCTTC.

The chain joins TRBV28 to TRBJ1-4; 7 bases map to TRBD1. The CDR3 runs 14 residues. CDR1 MDHEN and CDR2 SYDVKM come from the germline V gene. Germline trimming cut 6 bases from V and 7 bases from J; bases unmatched to any gene: 8. The CDR3 is CASSRTGEGEKLFF. DNA for the CDR3: TGTGCCAGCAGCAGGACAGGAGAAGGTGAAAAACTGTTTTTT.

The chain uses TRBV4-3 and TRBJ2-1; TRBD2 matches 9 bases. CDR1 and CDR2 (germline): LGHNA, YSLEER. CDR3 length: 14 residues. The ends lost 0 bases at V and 6 bases at J; junction bases unmatched: 0. The CDR3 protein is CASSQDSGSNEQFF. The DNA for the CDR3 is TGCGCCAGCAGCCAAGATAGCGGGAGCAATGAGCAGTTCTTC.

Comment on this clone: A junction end diverges from the germline sequence, so it may reflect a read error. CDR3 nucleotide sequence: TGTGCCACCTCCCCCTCTAACCATTTCCGGGCCCTTTTT. It encodes CATSPSNHFRALF. The rearrangement links TRBV27 to TRBJ2-3; no definite D call. The CDR3 has 13 amino acids. Germline-derived CDR1 and CDR2 are MNHEY and SMNVEV (reference sequence).

The rearrangement joins TRBV10-3 to TRBJ2-7; the D is unclear. The CDR3 consists of 12 residues. The V and J ends lost 0 bases and 6 bases respectively, with 6 bases between them. CDR1 and CDR2 (germline): ENHRY, SYGVKD. The CDR3 region is CAISESGLEQYF. The CDR3 nucleotides are TGTGCCATCAGTGAGTCGGGTCTCGAGCAGTACTTC.

The gene calls are TRBV5-5 and TRBJ2-7; maybe TRBD1 (6 bases). Trimming removed 4 bases at V and 0 bases at J, with 14 bases between. This CDR3 region has 15 residues. CDR1 is SGHKS, CDR2 YYEKEE, per germline (reference sequence). The CDR3 coding sequence is TGTGCCAGCAGCCATAAAGACAGGCCCTCCTACGAGCAGTACTTC. Protein: CASSHKDRPSYEQYF.

V gene TRBV7-9 combines with J gene TRBJ1-4; maybe TRBD1 (6 bases). This CDR3 spans 15 amino acids. Germline V gives CDR1 SEHNR, CDR2 FQNEAQ (reference sequence). V lost 4 bases to trimming and J lost 8 bases, with 17 bases between them. The CDR3 DNA reads as TGTGCCAGCAGCTCAAACAGGGTTCATGACGAAAAACTGTTTTTT. Its translation is CASSSNRVHDEKLFF.

CDR3 bases: TGTGCCAGCAGTTTTACTAGCGGGATGAAAGAGACCCAGTACTTC. Encoded protein: CASSFTSGMKETQYF. The chain is built from TRBV28 and TRBJ2-5, with 10 bases identical to TRBD2. There are 15 residues in the CDR3. The germline CDR1 and CDR2 sequences are MDHEN and SYDVKM. V gave up 3 bases and J gave up 3 bases; unmatched junction bases: 4.

The chain carries TRBV6-1 and TRBJ1-1; D is ambiguous. This CDR3 contains 14 residues. Trimming took off 6 bases at V and 0 bases at J, with 11 bases between the two ends. Germline CDR1 reads MNHNS; CDR2 reads SASEGT. The CDR3 DNA sequence: TGTGCCAGCAGCCTCGGTCTAATGAACACTGAAGCTTTCTTT. Translating it yields CASSLGLMNTEAFF.

CDR3 in DNA: TGTGCCAGCGGTTTAGGGGAAACTGAAGCTTTCTTT. Amino acid sequence: CASGLGETEAFF. This chain uses TRBV2 with TRBJ1-1; the D gene is possibly TRBD1 (5 bases). There are 12 residues in the CDR3. Germline-derived CDR1 and CDR2 are SNHLY and FYNNEI. V was clipped by 8 bases and J by 5 bases, with 12 bases between them. Looking up the rest from reference TRBV2 and TRBJ1-1 gives the full variable domain: EPEVTQTPSHQVTQMGQEVILRCVPISNHLYFYWYRQILGQKVEFLVSFYNNEISEKSEIFDDQFSVERPDGSNFTLKIRSTKLEDSAMYFCASGLGETEAFFGQGTRLTVV.

Of note for this clone: The sample holds other DNA sequences that translate to the same CDR3. This chain connects TRBV9 to TRBJ2-3, with TRBD2 matching over 14 bases. The ends lost 4 bases at V and 2 bases at J; junction bases unmatched: 3. Germline V gene sequence: CDR1 SGDLS, CDR2 YYNGEE. This CDR3 spans 16 amino acids. The CDR3 region is CASSPGLAGDTDTQYF. The CDR3 nucleotides read TGTGCCAGCAGCCCGGGACTAGCGGGAGACACAGATACGCAGTATTTT.

This clone is a singleton in its sample. V usage is TRBV4-3 and J usage is TRBJ2-2, with TRBD2 identical over 7 bases. V was clipped by 0 bases and J by 6 bases; unmatched bases: 10. Germline loops: CDR1 LGHNA, CDR2 YSLEER. This CDR3 contains 17 residues. CDR3 DNA sequence: TGCGCCAGCAGCCAAGAATGGGGGGGAGAACCGGCCGGGGAGCTGTTTTTT. Translating it yields CASSQEWGGEPAGELFF.

The J gene is TRBJ2-7, the V gene TRBV5-1; D might be TRBD1 (6 bases). CDR3 length: 15 residues. Germline CDR1 reads SGHRS; CDR2 reads YFSETQ. The V and J ends lost 1 base and 1 base respectively, with 12 bases between them. CDR3 loop: CASSLTGPRSYEQYF. The DNA of the CDR3 is TGCGCCAGCAGCTTGACAGGGCCCCGGTCCTACGAGCAGTACTTC.

About this clone itself: The sample contains more than one DNA sequence encoding this CDR3. This chain joins TRBV7-3 and TRBJ1-1; 9 nucleotides match TRBD1. Per the germline V gene, CDR1 is SGHTA and CDR2 is FQGTGA. The V segment lost 5 bases and the J segment 1 base; nucleotides outside the gene matches: 5. There are 15 residues in the CDR3. CDR3 sequence (DNA): TGTGCCAGCAGCCTCACAGGGGGCTGGAACACTGAAGCTTTCTTT. Its translation is CASSLTGGWNTEAFF.

The CDR3 is CASSPRKGGPSGNTIYF. Here the CDR3 DNA reads TGTGCCAGCAGCCCCCGGAAGGGGGGCCCTAGTGGAAACACCATATATTTT. The chain has TRBV9 and TRBJ1-3; weak D call: TRBD1 (6 bases). The V and J ends lost 4 bases and 3 bases respectively, with 20 bases between them. This CDR3 comprises 17 residues. Germline assignment: CDR1 SGDLS and CDR2 YYNGEE.

The V gene is TRBV28, the J gene TRBJ2-7; maybe TRBD2 (7 bases). The CDR3 runs to 15 residues. Trimming took 5 bases from V and 1 from J, leaving 15 bases between them. Germline V CDR1 and CDR2: MDHEN, SYDVKM. The CDR3 DNA reads as TGTGCCAGCAGTCGGGTGGGGGGGCCATCCTACGAGCAGTACTTC. Its translation is CASSRVGGPSYEQYF.

The CDR3 nucleotides are TGTGCCAGCAGCGAAGACGTAGGGGGCCAGCCCCAGCATTTT. Protein product: CASSEDVGGQPQHF. J is TRBJ1-5 and V is TRBV9; 7 bases fit TRBD1. V lost 3 bases to trimming and J lost 7 bases; unmatched junction nucleotides: 7. This CDR3 spans 14 amino acids. Germline values: CDR1 SGDLS, CDR2 YYNGEE.

The CDR3 region is CATQNDVGIGDNEQFF. The CDR3 region has the DNA TGTGCCACCCAAAACGATGTGGGAATCGGAGACAATGAGCAGTTCTTC. The chain couples TRBV15 to TRBJ2-1; D ambiguous. V was pared by 8 bases and J by 5 bases, with 22 bases between. The germline V gene encodes CDR1 LNHNV and CDR2 YYDKDF (reference sequence). This CDR3 is built from 16 residues.

The DNA for the CDR3 is TGCGCCAGCAGCGTGACTAGCGGGGCTTATCCCAATGAGCAGTTCTTC. Protein sequence: CASSVTSGAYPNEQFF. This chain connects TRBV5-1 to TRBJ2-1; 11 nucleotides agree with TRBD2. The CDR3 covers 16 residues. CDR1 and CDR2 from the germline V gene are SGHRS and YFSETQ. J gave up 6 bases and V 4 bases, and 9 bases lay outside the gene matches.